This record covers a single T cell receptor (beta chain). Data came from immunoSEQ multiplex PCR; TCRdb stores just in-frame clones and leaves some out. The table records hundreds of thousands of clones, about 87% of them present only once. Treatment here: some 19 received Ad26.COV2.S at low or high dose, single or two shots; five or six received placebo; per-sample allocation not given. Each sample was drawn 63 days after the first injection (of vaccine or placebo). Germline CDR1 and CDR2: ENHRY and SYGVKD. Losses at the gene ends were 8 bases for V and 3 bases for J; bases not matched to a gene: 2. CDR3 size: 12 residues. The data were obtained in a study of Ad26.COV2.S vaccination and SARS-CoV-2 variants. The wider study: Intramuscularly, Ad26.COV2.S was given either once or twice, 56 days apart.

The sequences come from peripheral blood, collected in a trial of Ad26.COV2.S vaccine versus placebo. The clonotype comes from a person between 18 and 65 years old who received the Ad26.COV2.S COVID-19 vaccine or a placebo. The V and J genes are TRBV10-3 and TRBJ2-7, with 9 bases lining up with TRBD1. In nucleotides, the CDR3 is TGTGCCATCTCGACAGGGGGCTACGAGCAGTACTTC. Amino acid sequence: CAISTGGYEQYF.